The source of this T cell receptor (beta chain) is a study of blood T cell repertoires in COVID-19. Study as a whole: In each case, the material was cDNA or gDNA derived from T cells, B-cell-depleted T cells, or PBMCs.

This CDR3 has 14 amino acids. The V and J ends lost 1 base and 5 bases respectively, with 11 bases between them. The germline V gene encodes CDR1 MDHEN and CDR2 SYDVKM. This table comes from immunoSEQ multiplex PCR, and its TCRdb copy is limited to in-frame clones, with some not included. In the table there are roughly 110,000 clones, under 95% of which are singletons. This chain uses TRBV28 with TRBJ2-5; D might be TRBD2 (5 bases). The receptor was isolated from a woman aged 25 to 45 with acute or convalescent COVID-19. Source material: peripheral blood. The CDR3 is CASSLSGSLETQYF. For the CDR3, the DNA is TGTGCCAGCAGTTTATCGGGGTCGCTGGAGACCCAGTACTTC.